This TCR beta chain was observed in a study of blood T cells in healthy people across ages. Germline CDR1 reads SGHAT; CDR2 reads FQNNGV. The CDR3 runs 15 residues. Trimming took off 6 bases at V and 7 bases at J, with 19 bases between the two ends. Per sample, a minimum of 6 million PBMCs were isolated. Next came a second PCR, run for roughly 7 to 12 cycles, which used a sample-barcoded 5' primer along with a J-beta primer mix. One entry per CDR3 protein, called by TCRdb with MiXCR from the 5' RACE reads. The sample lists 800,000 to 900,000 distinct CDR3 sequences; about 59% were seen once. J is TRBJ2-4 and V is TRBV11-2; D possibly uses TRBD1 or TRBD2 (5 bases each). The sample consisted of blood. This receptor was identified in a man aged 25-45 years in good health. CDR3 nucleotides: TGTGCCAGCAGAAAGCTCCGGGACGGGGCGAACATTCAGTACTTC. Encoded protein: CASRKLRDGANIQYF. Filled out from reference TRBV11-2 and TRBJ2-4, the complete variable domain reads EAGVAQSPRYKIIEKRQSVAFWCNPISGHATLYWYQQILGQGPKLLIQFQNNGVVDDSQLPKDRFSAERLKGVDSTLKIQPAKLEDSAVYLCASRKLRDGANIQYFGAGTRLSVL.